These 26 T cell receptor beta chains originate from one sample sequenced in a study of T cell responses to AZD1222 COVID-19 vaccine. Assay: immunoSEQ multiplex PCR; the TCRdb copy retains only in-frame clones and omits some. This table holds some 74,000 clones, around 90% found once. Source: peripheral blood, taken 28 days after the second AZD1222 dose. Source of these receptors: an adult who received the AZD1222 COVID-19 vaccine.

This clone was observed a handful of times. V and J are TRBV30 and TRBJ1-5; D not resolved. Germline CDR1 and CDR2: GTSNPN and SVGIG (reference sequence). V was clipped by 1 base and J by 0 bases, with 22 bases between them. The CDR3 covers 19 residues. CDR3: CAWSDPRRGQGYSNQPQHF. The CDR3 DNA reads TGTGCCTGGAGTGACCCCCGCCGGGGTCAAGGATATAGCAATCAGCCCCAGCATTTT.

J is TRBJ2-1 and V is TRBV10-3; 13 bases are a match to TRBD2. V shed 3 bases, J shed 12 bases, and the junction held 17 bases outside the gene matches. CDR3 length equals 18 residues. Germline loops: CDR1 ENHRY, CDR2 SYGVKD. The CDR3 loop reads CAISERVTRTSGRARQFF. In nucleotides, the CDR3 is TGTGCCATCAGTGAAAGAGTTACTCGTACTAGCGGGAGGGCCCGGCAGTTCTTC.

The rearrangement joins TRBV3-1 (or the pseudogene TRBV3-2) to TRBJ1-5; unclear D gene. Germline V lookup: CDR1 LGHDT, CDR2 YNNKEL (reference sequence). The length of the CDR3 is 15 residues. Deletions cut 0 bases from V and 1 base from J, with 7 bases between. The CDR3 sequence is CASSQDGQSNQPQHF. The CDR3 coding sequence is TGTGCCAGCAGCCAAGATGGGCAAAGCAATCAGCCCCAGCATTTT.

The genes are TRBV19 and TRBJ1-1, with D possibly TRBD1 on 5 matching bases. V lost 5 bases and J lost 1, with 23 bases in between. The CDR3 sequence is 18 residues long. Germline CDR1 and CDR2: LNHDA and SQIVND (reference sequence). CDR3 in DNA: TGTGCCAGTAGTGGGGCCCCCATCCAAGGGTATTCGAACACTGAAGCTTTCTTT. Its protein is CASSGAPIQGYSNTEAFF.

This clone was seen more than once but under ten times. J is TRBJ2-7 and V is TRBV3-1 (or the pseudogene TRBV3-2), with D hard to call. This CDR3 is 14 amino acids long. Between the trimmed V and J ends, which lost 0 bases and 2 bases, there was a span of 8 bases. Per the germline V gene, CDR1 is LGHDT and CDR2 is YNNKEL (reference sequence). This CDR3 is CASSQDIAAYEQYF. For the CDR3, the DNA is TGTGCCAGCAGCCAAGATATCGCTGCCTACGAGCAGTACTTC.

The chain has TRBV13 and TRBJ2-7, with 10 bases aligning to TRBD1. Losses at the gene ends were 8 bases for V and 3 bases for J; bases not matched to a gene: 10. The CDR3 is 15 amino acids. From germline, CDR1 is PRHDT and CDR2 FYEKMQ (reference sequence). This chain's CDR3 is CASRWTGGSHYEQYF. The DNA of the CDR3 is TGTGCCAGCCGCTGGACAGGGGGTTCCCACTACGAGCAGTACTTC.

This chain links TRBV11-2 with TRBJ1-4, with D hard to call. This CDR3 has 14 residues. Germline lookup yields CDR1 SGHAT and CDR2 FQNNGV. V shed 3 bases and J shed 0 bases, with 5 bases lying between them. CDR3 amino acids: CASSFAATNEKLFF. For the CDR3, the DNA is TGTGCCAGCAGCTTCGCAGCAACTAATGAAAAACTGTTTTTT.

The J gene is TRBJ2-7, the V gene TRBV25-1, with TRBD1 identical over 10 bases. The ends lost 4 bases at V and 2 bases at J; junction bases unmatched: 5. The CDR3 extends over 15 amino acids. Germline V lookup: CDR1 MGHDK, CDR2 SYGVNS. As DNA, the CDR3 is TGTGCCAGCAGTGTAGACAGGGGGCGCCCCTACGAGCAGTACTTC. This gives the protein CASSVDRGRPYEQYF.

The chain employs TRBV18 and TRBJ1-2; TRBD1 agrees at 10 bases. The V segment lost 1 base and the J segment 3 bases; nucleotides outside the gene matches: 8. CDR1 and CDR2 (germline): KGHSH, LQKENI. The CDR3 consists of 17 residues. DNA of the CDR3: TGTGCCAGCTCACCACGGGGACCGGGACAGGGGCACTATGGCTACACCTTC. Protein: CASSPRGPGQGHYGYTF. Full variable domain (outside the CDR3, taken from reference TRBV18 and TRBJ1-2): NAGVMQNPRHLVRRRGQEARLRCSPMKGHSHVYWYRQLPEEGLKFMVYLQKENIIDESGMPKERFSAEFPKEGPSILRIQQVVRGDSAAYFCASSPRGPGQGHYGYTFGSGTRLTVV.

The chain carries TRBV29-1 and TRBJ2-7; 7 positions match TRBD2. The V segment lost 6 bases and the J segment 7 bases; nucleotides outside the gene matches: 18. The CDR3 is 15 residues long. Germline V lookup: CDR1 SQVTM, CDR2 ANQGSEA. Written as DNA, the CDR3 is TGCAGCGTCGGGTGGGTCAGCGGGGCAAAGAGTGAGCAGTACTTC. Translating gives CSVGWVSGAKSEQYF.

The chain combines TRBV5-6 with TRBJ2-3, with D possibly TRBD2 on 5 matching bases. The CDR3 contains 16 residues. From germline, CDR1 is SGHDT and CDR2 YYEEEE. Trimming took 4 bases from V and 4 from J, leaving 19 bases between them. Here the CDR3 reads CASSLRVKPGPDTQYF. The DNA for the CDR3 is TGTGCCAGCAGCCTGAGGGTAAAACCCGGACCAGATACGCAGTATTTT.

This chain joins TRBV6-2 or TRBV6-3 and TRBJ2-2, with 8 bases matching TRBD2. This CDR3 spans 15 amino acids. Losses at the gene ends were 8 bases for V and 5 bases for J; bases not matched to a gene: 10. Germline loops: CDR1 MNHEY, CDR2 SVGEGT. The CDR3 DNA is TGTGCCAGCGGCCGGGCCCCGGGAGGGACCGGGGAGCTGTTTTTT. Amino acids: CASGRAPGGTGELFF.

The V call is TRBV29-1, the J call TRBJ2-3; no clear D gene. Trimming removed 6 bases at V and 0 bases at J, with 13 bases between. This CDR3 is 14 amino acids long. Germline V gene lookup returns CDR1 SQVTM and CDR2 ANQGSEA. The CDR3 here is CSVPSSVSTDTQYF. The CDR3 nucleotides read TGCAGCGTACCTAGTTCGGTTAGCACAGATACGCAGTATTTT.

This chain joins TRBV6-5 and TRBJ2-5; 10 positions match TRBD2. Germline V gene sequence: CDR1 MNHEY, CDR2 SVGAGI. Trimming cost V 5 bases and J 3 bases; bases outside gene matches: 3. The CDR3 is 14 residues long. CDR3 DNA sequence: TGTGCCAGCAGTACCGGGACTAGCGAAGAGACCCAGTACTTC. Amino acid sequence: CASSTGTSEETQYF.

This chain links TRBV30 with TRBJ1-5, with D possibly being TRBD1 (5 bases). CDR1 GTSNPN and CDR2 SVGIG come from the germline V gene (reference sequence). This CDR3 has 14 residues. The germline V and J ends were trimmed by 0 bases and 5 bases, with 11 bases remaining between them. This chain's CDR3 is CAWSVSGGDQPQHF. Here the CDR3 DNA reads TGTGCCTGGAGTGTGAGCGGGGGGGATCAGCCCCAGCATTTT. Combining the CDR3 with reference TRBV30 and TRBJ1-5 gives the whole variable domain SQTIHQWPATLVQPVGSPLSLECTVEGTSNPNLYWYRQAAGRGLQLLFYSVGIGQISSEVPQNLSASRPQDRQFILSSKKLLLSDSGFYLCAWSVSGGDQPQHFGDGTRLSIL.

The CDR3 here is CASSLNRGTEAFF. CDR3 DNA: TGTGCCAGCAGCCTCAACAGGGGCACTGAAGCTTTCTTT. V is TRBV6-2 or TRBV6-3 and J is TRBJ1-1, with 7 bases lining up with TRBD1. There are 13 residues in the CDR3. Germline assignment: CDR1 MNHEY and CDR2 SVGEGT. J gave up 4 bases and V 6 bases, and 5 bases lay outside the gene matches.

This chain joins TRBV4-3 and TRBJ2-1; D may correspond to TRBD1 or TRBD2 (6 bases each). CDR1 and CDR2 from the germline V gene are LGHNA and YSLEER. Trimming cost V 6 bases and J 8 bases, with 11 bases left between them. This CDR3 comprises 12 residues. CDR3 nucleotides: TGCGCCAGCAGGTCGGAGGGGGATGAGCAGTTCTTC. Its translation: CASRSEGDEQFF.

The V gene is TRBV10-3, the J gene TRBJ1-5, with 7 bases lining up with TRBD1. This CDR3 has 19 amino acids. V lost 8 bases to trimming and J lost 0 bases; unmatched junction nucleotides: 19. Germline lookup yields CDR1 ENHRY and CDR2 SYGVKD. In DNA form, the CDR3 reads TGTGCCATCGGATACAGGGGAGGGTCGCCTCGACATAGCAATCAGCCCCAGCATTTT. This sequence encodes CAIGYRGGSPRHSNQPQHF.

The rearrangement joins TRBV14 to TRBJ2-2; TRBD1 matches at 8 bases. V was pared by 4 bases and J by 6 bases, with 7 bases of the junction left unmatched. CDR1 SGHDN and CDR2 FVKESK come from the germline V gene. The CDR3 runs 15 residues. The DNA of the CDR3 is TGTGCCAGCAGCCTTCAGGGGGCCAGGGCCGGGGAGCTGTTTTTT. Its protein product is CASSLQGARAGELFF.

This clone was observed a few times. V is TRBV6-1 and J is TRBJ1-1, with D possibly TRBD1 on 6 matching bases. V shed 2 bases and J shed 1 base, with 11 bases lying between them. Germline assignment: CDR1 MNHNS and CDR2 SASEGT. The CDR3 has 15 residues. CDR3 DNA sequence: TGTGCCAGCAGTGAATTCTCGACAGGGAACACTGAAGCTTTCTTT. Protein: CASSEFSTGNTEAFF.

The gene calls are TRBV27 and TRBJ1-4, with unresolved D. The CDR3 is 13 amino acids. Germline lookup yields CDR1 MNHEY and CDR2 SMNVEV (reference sequence). V was shortened by 4 bases and J by 7 bases, with 10 bases between the two germline ends. CDR3 nucleotides: TGTGCCAGCAGTTGGTCGAGGAGTGAAAAACTGTTTTTT. Translated: CASSWSRSEKLFF.

V and J are TRBV2 and TRBJ2-2; 8 bases fit TRBD2. Germline lookup yields CDR1 SNHLY and CDR2 FYNNEI. V gave up 8 bases and J gave up 4 bases; unmatched junction bases: 12. This CDR3 spans 16 amino acids. The CDR3: CASRALGRAATGELFF. The CDR3 DNA reads as TGTGCCAGCCGGGCCCTCGGGAGGGCGGCCACCGGGGAGCTGTTTTTT.

This chain connects TRBV27 to TRBJ1-1; 7 bases are shared with TRBD1. The germline gives CDR1 MNHEY, CDR2 SMNVEV (reference sequence). There are 15 residues in the CDR3. J gave up 1 base and V 5 bases, and 7 bases lay outside the gene matches. Written as DNA, the CDR3 is TGTGCCAGCAGTATTCGACAGGGAGCGAACACTGAAGCTTTCTTT. It encodes CASSIRQGANTEAFF.

The V and J genes are TRBV7-9 and TRBJ2-7; weak D call: TRBD2 (5 bases). Germline V gene lookup returns CDR1 SEHNR and CDR2 FQNEAQ (reference sequence). With 3 bases removed from V and 3 bases from J, the gap between germline ends came to 12 bases. This CDR3 is 14 amino acids long. The DNA for the CDR3 is TGTGCCAGCAGCTTCTCCGAGGGTGGCTACGAGCAGTACTTC. Translated, it gives CASSFSEGGYEQYF. Filled out from reference TRBV7-9 and TRBJ2-7, the complete variable domain reads DTGVSQNPRHKITKRGQNVTFRCDPISEHNRLYWYRQTLGQGPEFLTYFQNEAQLEKSRLLSDRFSAERPKGSFSTLEIQRTEQGDSAMYLCASSFSEGGYEQYFGPGTRLTVT.

V usage is TRBV7-2 and J usage is TRBJ2-1, with 9 bases that match TRBD1. The CDR3 runs to 16 residues. CDR1 SGHTA and CDR2 FQGNSA come from the germline V gene. Trimming removed 4 bases from V and 7 bases from J; junction bases left unmatched: 11. The CDR3 DNA reads as TGTGCCAGCAGCTCATCTCCACTACAGGGGGCGAATGAGCAGTTCTTC. Protein: CASSSSPLQGANEQFF.

CDR3 protein: CATSSVGGYGYTF. The CDR3 DNA reads TGTGCCACCAGCAGTGTAGGGGGCTATGGCTACACCTTC. The V call is TRBV15, the J call TRBJ1-2; TRBD1 might be the D (6 bases). Germline CDR1 and CDR2: LNHNV and YYDKDF (reference sequence). This CDR3 is 13 amino acids long. V gave up 3 bases and J gave up 4 bases, with 9 bases separating them.